This T cell receptor (beta chain) is from a study of blood T cell repertoires in COVID-19. Recovery among Cohort 3 donors was established by two negative PCRs, clearance, or symptom resolution. TCRdb's copy holds only in-frame clones and misses some; the assay was immunoSEQ multiplex PCR. The sample yields fewer than 500,000 clones, about 89% seen once. The length of the CDR3 is 15 residues. J was trimmed by 7 bases and V by 3 bases; bases with no gene match: 4. The germline gives CDR1 LNHDA, CDR2 SQIVND (reference sequence). The chain joins TRBV19 to TRBJ2-1, with 12 bases identical to TRBD2. The sequence derives from a man aged 25 to 40 who had recovered from COVID-19. Sequencing input: PBMCs or T cells enriched from blood (not recorded which). CDR3 sequence reads: CASSILAGGLNEQFF. The CDR3 DNA reads as TGTGCCAGTAGTATCCTAGCGGGGGGGCTTAATGAGCAGTTCTTC.